These 4 T cell receptor beta chains were all obtained from the same sample, sequenced in a study of T-cell reconstitution after alpha-beta-depleted transplantation in children. Unique molecular identifiers tagged the TCRbeta library. TCRdb itself ran the PCR reads through MiXCR, one entry per CDR3 protein. The repertoire holds a few hundred thousand distinct CDR3 sequences, with about a quarter as singletons. The sequencing used PBMCs, mostly from graft donor cells, collected 180 days after TCRalphabeta/CD19-depleted stem cell transplant. The source of these receptors is a male patient younger than 18 who had a stem cell transplant for acute lymphoblastic leukemia, so the T cells may come from the graft donor.

The chain has TRBV6-1 and TRBJ2-5, with unresolved D. Germline loops: CDR1 MNHNS, CDR2 SASEGT. Deletions cut 3 bases from V and 1 base from J, with 12 bases between. The CDR3 consists of 15 residues. Written as DNA, the CDR3 is TGTGCCAGCAGTGACCTTCGCCGGCTCCAAGAGACCCAGTACTTC. Translation gives CASSDLRRLQETQYF.

This sequence joins TRBV18 and TRBJ2-5; 13 bases map to TRBD2. Germline-derived CDR1 and CDR2 are KGHSH and LQKENI. The CDR3 has 18 residues. V gave up 0 bases and J gave up 5 bases; unmatched junction bases: 9. The CDR3: CASSPPFGLAGAAETQYF. The CDR3, as DNA: TGTGCCAGCTCACCACCTTTTGGACTAGCGGGAGCGGCGGAGACCCAGTACTTC.

This chain links TRBV15 with TRBJ2-7, with 7 bases lining up with TRBD1. The junction had 7 bases not matched to a gene; V was cut back by 0 bases and J by 5 bases. The CDR3 loop spans 15 amino acids. Germline V gives CDR1 LNHNV, CDR2 YYDKDF (reference sequence). CDR3 nucleotides: TGTGCCACCAGCAGAGATTGGACAGGTCGGGACGAGCAGTACTTC. Its protein is CATSRDWTGRDEQYF.

The chain employs TRBV6-5 and TRBJ2-1; D uncertain. The CDR3 contains 11 residues. Germline CDR1 and CDR2: MNHEY and SVGAGI. Trimming cost V 2 bases and J 10 bases, with 6 bases left between them. The CDR3 here is CASSYGNEQFF. The CDR3 DNA reads as TGTGCCAGCAGTTACGGGAACGAGCAGTTCTTC.